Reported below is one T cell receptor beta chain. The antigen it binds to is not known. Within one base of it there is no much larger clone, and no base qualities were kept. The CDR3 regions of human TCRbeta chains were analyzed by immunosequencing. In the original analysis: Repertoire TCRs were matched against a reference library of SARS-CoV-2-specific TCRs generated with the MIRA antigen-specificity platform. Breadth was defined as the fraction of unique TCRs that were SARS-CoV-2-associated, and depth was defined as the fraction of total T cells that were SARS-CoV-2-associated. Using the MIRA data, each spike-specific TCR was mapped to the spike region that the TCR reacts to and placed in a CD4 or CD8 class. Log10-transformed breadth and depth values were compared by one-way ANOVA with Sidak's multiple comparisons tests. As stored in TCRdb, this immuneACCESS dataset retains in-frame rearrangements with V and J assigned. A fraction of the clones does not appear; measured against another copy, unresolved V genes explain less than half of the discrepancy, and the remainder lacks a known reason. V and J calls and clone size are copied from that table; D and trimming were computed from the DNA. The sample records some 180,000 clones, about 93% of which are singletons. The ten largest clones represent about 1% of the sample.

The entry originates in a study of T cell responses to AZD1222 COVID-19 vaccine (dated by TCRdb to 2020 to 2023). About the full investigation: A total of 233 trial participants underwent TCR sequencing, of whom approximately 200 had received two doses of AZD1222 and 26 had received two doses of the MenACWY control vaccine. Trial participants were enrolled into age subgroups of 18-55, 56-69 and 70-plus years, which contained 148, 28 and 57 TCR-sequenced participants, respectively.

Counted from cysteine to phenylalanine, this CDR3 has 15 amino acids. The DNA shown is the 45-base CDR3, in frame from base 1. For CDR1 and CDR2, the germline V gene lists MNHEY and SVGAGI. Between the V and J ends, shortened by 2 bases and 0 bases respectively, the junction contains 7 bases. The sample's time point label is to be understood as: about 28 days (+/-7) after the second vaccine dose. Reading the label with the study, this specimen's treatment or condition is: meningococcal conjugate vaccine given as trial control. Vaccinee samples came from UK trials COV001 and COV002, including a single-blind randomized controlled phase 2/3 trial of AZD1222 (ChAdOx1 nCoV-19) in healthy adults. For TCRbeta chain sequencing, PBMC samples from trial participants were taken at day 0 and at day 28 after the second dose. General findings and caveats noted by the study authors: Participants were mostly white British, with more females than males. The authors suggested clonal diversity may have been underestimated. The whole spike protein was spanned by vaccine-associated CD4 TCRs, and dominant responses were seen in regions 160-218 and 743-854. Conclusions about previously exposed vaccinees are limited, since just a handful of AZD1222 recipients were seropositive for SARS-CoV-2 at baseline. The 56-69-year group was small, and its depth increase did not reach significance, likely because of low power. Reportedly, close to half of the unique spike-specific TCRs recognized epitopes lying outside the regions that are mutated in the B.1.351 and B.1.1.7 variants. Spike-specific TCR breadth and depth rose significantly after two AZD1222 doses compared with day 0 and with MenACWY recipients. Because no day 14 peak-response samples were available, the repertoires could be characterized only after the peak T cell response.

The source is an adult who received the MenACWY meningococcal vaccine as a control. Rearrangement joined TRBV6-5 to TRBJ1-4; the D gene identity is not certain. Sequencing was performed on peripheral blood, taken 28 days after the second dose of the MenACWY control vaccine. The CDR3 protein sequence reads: CASSYSGTTNEKLFF. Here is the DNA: TGTGCCAGCAGTTACAGCGGAACAACTAATGAAAAACTGTTTTTT.